The 20 T cell receptor beta chains below all came from one sample that was sequenced in a study of shared clonotypes between healthy human individuals. Naive-designated CD8 cells lacked CD45RO, were positively enriched for CCR7, and omitted terminally differentiated effector memory CD45RA+ cells. Produced via immunoSEQ multiplex PCR; TCRdb's table is partial and in-frame only. The sample yields about 2,200,000 clones, under 95% seen once. Sequenced material: naive CD8+ T cells from PBMCs. These receptors came from a man aged 18 to 29 in good health. Some clones in this sample may be carry-over from other donors' samples.

The V gene is TRBV30, the J gene TRBJ2-1; TRBD2 aligns across 7 bases. The J segment lost 10 bases and the V segment lost 2 bases, leaving 2 bases of the junction unmatched. Germline V lookup: CDR1 GTSNPN, CDR2 SVGIG (reference sequence). The length of the CDR3 is 11 residues. CDR3 DNA sequence: TGTGCCTGGAGTAATAGCGGGGAGCAGTTCTTC. Amino acids: CAWSNSGEQFF. The entire variable domain, with the rest obtained from reference TRBV30 and TRBJ2-1, is as follows: SQTIHQWPATLVQPVGSPLSLECTVEGTSNPNLYWYRQAAGRGLQLLFYSVGIGQISSEVPQNLSASRPQDRQFILSSKKLLLSDSGFYLCAWSNSGEQFFGPGTRLTVL.

This chain uses TRBV7-9 with TRBJ2-1, with TRBD2 matching over 12 bases. The V and J ends lost 7 bases and 4 bases, in that order; junction bases with no gene match: 8. From germline, CDR1 is SEHNR and CDR2 FQNEAQ (reference sequence). This CDR3 has 16 residues. CDR3 amino acids: CASTRLAGEGYNEQFF. The DNA for the CDR3 is TGTGCCAGCACCCGACTAGCGGGAGAGGGTTACAATGAGCAGTTCTTC.

This sequence joins TRBV13 and TRBJ2-3; 14 positions match TRBD2. Germline lookup yields CDR1 PRHDT and CDR2 FYEKMQ (reference sequence). The trim removed 5 bases at V and 1 base at J, leaving 11 bases unmatched. This CDR3 is 19 amino acids long. This CDR3 is CASSTQTGTSGSGTDTQYF. CDR3 sequence (DNA): TGTGCCAGCAGCACACAGACCGGGACTAGCGGGAGTGGCACAGATACGCAGTATTTT.

This chain uses TRBV2 with TRBJ1-5; the D gene is possibly TRBD1 (6 bases). The CDR3 has 13 amino acids. Trimming shortened V by 6 bases and J by 0 bases, and 6 bases separated the two germline ends. Germline V lookup: CDR1 SNHLY, CDR2 FYNNEI. CDR3 in amino acids: CASRGGSNQPQHF. In nucleotides, the CDR3 is TGTGCCAGCAGAGGGGGTAGCAATCAGCCCCAGCATTTT.

This chain links TRBV10-3 with TRBJ2-7; 9 bases agree with TRBD2. CDR3 length: 15 amino acids. Germline V CDR1 and CDR2: ENHRY, SYGVKD. The ends lost 0 bases at V and 4 bases at J; junction bases unmatched: 4. Written as DNA, the CDR3 is TGTGCCATCAGTGAGTCGGCGGGAGGGCCTTACGAGCAGTACTTC. Its translation is CAISESAGGPYEQYF.

CDR3 sequence reads: CASRGSYNEQFF. In DNA form, the CDR3 reads TGTGCCAGCAGGGGCTCCTACAATGAGCAGTTCTTC. The chain is built from TRBV6-5 and TRBJ2-1; D is ambiguous. CDR1 and CDR2 (germline): MNHEY, SVGAGI. V was pared by 6 bases and J by 0 bases, with 3 bases between. The CDR3 has 12 amino acids.

This chain connects TRBV27 to TRBJ2-7; D is unresolved. V lost 7 bases and J 2 bases, leaving 15 bases between the germline ends. The CDR3 extends over 14 amino acids. The germline CDR1 and CDR2 sequences are MNHEY and SMNVEV (reference sequence). The DNA of the CDR3 is TGTGCCAGCACCTTTAGAAACACTCCCTACGAGCAGTACTTC. Protein: CASTFRNTPYEQYF.

The chain has TRBV29-1 and TRBJ2-7; D is perhaps TRBD2 (7 bases). Germline V lookup: CDR1 SQVTM, CDR2 ANQGSEA. CDR3 size: 12 residues. Trimming removed 4 bases from V and 6 bases from J, with 13 bases in between. CDR3 nucleotide sequence: TGCAGCGTTGTAGGGAGGGGGAGCGAGCAGTACTTC. Translated: CSVVGRGSEQYF.

The J gene is TRBJ2-1, the V gene TRBV9; 8 bases line up with TRBD2. CDR1 and CDR2 (germline): SGDLS, YYNGEE. The CDR3 totals 15 residues. Trimming took 0 bases from V and 8 from J; bases not matched to a gene: 7. The CDR3 nucleotides are TGTGCCAGCAGCGTAGTCGGGAGGGCCCACGATGAGCAGTTCTTC. This encodes CASSVVGRAHDEQFF.

The chain links TRBV4-1 to TRBJ2-7, with D unclear. Germline loops: CDR1 MGHRA, CDR2 YSYEKL. This CDR3 region has 15 residues. Trimming cost V 0 bases and J 7 bases, with 16 bases left between them. The CDR3 spells CASSQDPTERSEQYF. The CDR3 DNA is TGCGCCAGCAGCCAAGACCCGACGGAACGCTCTGAGCAGTACTTC.

The J gene is TRBJ2-7, the V gene TRBV28; 11 bases match TRBD2. This CDR3 has 17 amino acids. The germline CDR1 and CDR2 sequences are MDHEN and SYDVKM. V gave up 10 bases and J gave up 0 bases; unmatched junction bases: 14. The CDR3 region has the DNA TGTGCCACAGTACGGACTAGCGGGCCAGCAGGCTCCTACGAGCAGTACTTC. Translating gives CATVRTSGPAGSYEQYF.

CDR3 in DNA: TGTGCCAGCAGTGAAGCGGGCGTGTACGAGCAGTACTTC. Amino acid sequence: CASSEAGVYEQYF. The chain recombines TRBV2 with TRBJ2-7, with D unresolved. This CDR3 contains 13 residues. V was shortened by 0 bases and J by 4 bases, with 7 bases between the two germline ends. CDR1 and CDR2 (germline): SNHLY, FYNNEI.

The chain employs TRBV19 and TRBJ2-1; 7 positions match TRBD2. The V and J ends lost 1 base and 10 bases, in that order; junction bases with no gene match: 7. This CDR3 has 14 residues. Germline V gene sequence: CDR1 LNHDA, CDR2 SQIVND (reference sequence). CDR3 in amino acids: CASSIVGLGNEQFF. CDR3 coding DNA: TGTGCCAGTAGTATAGTTGGACTAGGGAACGAGCAGTTCTTC. Full variable domain (outside the CDR3, taken from reference TRBV19 and TRBJ2-1): DGGITQSPKYLFRKEGQNVTLSCEQNLNHDAMYWYRQDPGQGLRLIYYSQIVNDFQKGDIAEGYSVSREKKESFPLTVTSAQKNPTAFYLCASSIVGLGNEQFFGPGTRLTVL.

This rearrangement joins TRBV14 to TRBJ1-1, with D tentatively TRBD1 (5 bases). The CDR3 contains 15 residues. The ends were cut back, 0 bases at V and 8 bases at J, with 16 bases in the middle. Germline assignment: CDR1 SGHDN and CDR2 FVKESK. CDR3 nucleotide sequence: TGTGCCAGCAGCCAAGATCAAGGGAGGGGCAGCGAAGCTTTCTTT. It is translated as CASSQDQGRGSEAFF. The variable domain in full, completed from reference TRBV14 and TRBJ1-1, reads EAGVTQFPSHSVIEKGQTVTLRCDPISGHDNLYWYRRVMGKEIKFLLHFVKESKQDESGMPNNRFLAERTGGTYSTLKVQPAELEDSGVYFCASSQDQGRGSEAFFGQGTRLTVV.

This clone was seen a single time. The rearrangement uses TRBV28 and TRBJ2-7, with TRBD2 identical over 8 bases. The CDR3 covers 17 residues. Unmatched junction bases numbered 16, after V lost 6 bases and J lost 3 bases. Germline-derived CDR1 and CDR2 are MDHEN and SYDVKM. The CDR3 spells CASSGREMVVIFYEQYF. The CDR3 DNA reads as TGTGCCAGCAGCGGGAGGGAAATGGTTGTGATATTCTACGAGCAGTACTTC. The whole variable domain, remainder taken from reference TRBV28 and TRBJ2-7, is DVKVTQSSRYLVKRTGEKVFLECVQDMDHENMFWYRQDPGLGLRLIYFSYDVKMKEKGDIPEGYSVSREKKERFSLILESASTNQTSMYLCASSGREMVVIFYEQYFGPGTRLTVT.

For this clone: Within the sample, other DNA sequences also encode this same CDR3. Here the CDR3 DNA reads TGTGCCAGCAGCGTTGGGGGAGACAATCAGCCCCAGCATTTT. Translation gives CASSVGGDNQPQHF. The chain carries TRBV9 and TRBJ1-5; D perhaps matches TRBD1 (5 bases). Germline V gene data show CDR1 as SGDLS and CDR2 as YYNGEE. The ends were cut back, 2 bases at V and 3 bases at J, with 9 bases in the middle. The CDR3 is made up of 14 amino acids.

The chain is built from TRBV4-2 and TRBJ2-1; 7 bases agree with TRBD2. Germline-derived CDR1 and CDR2 are LGHNA and YNFKEQ. CDR3 length: 17 residues. Losses at the gene ends were 0 bases for V and 4 bases for J; bases not matched to a gene: 9. The CDR3 region is CASSQDRAGAGYNEQFF. CDR3 coding DNA: TGTGCCAGCAGCCAAGATAGGGCGGGAGCGGGGTACAATGAGCAGTTCTTC.

The V and J genes are TRBV13 and TRBJ2-7, with 9 nucleotides matching TRBD1. The J segment lost 7 bases and the V segment lost 3 bases, leaving 7 bases of the junction unmatched. The CDR3 has 14 residues. Germline V gene data show CDR1 as PRHDT and CDR2 as FYEKMQ (reference sequence). The CDR3 DNA is TGTGCCAGCAGCTTGAGGACAGGGGCCGGGGAGCAGTACTTC. Encoded protein: CASSLRTGAGEQYF.

This chain links TRBV28 with TRBJ1-5, with TRBD1 identical over 7 bases. This CDR3 is built from 14 residues. Trimming removed 6 bases from V and 4 bases from J; junction bases left unmatched: 6. Germline-derived CDR1 and CDR2 are MDHEN and SYDVKM. In DNA, the CDR3 is TGTGCCAGCAGCCAAAAGGACAGGAATCAGCCCCAGCATTTT. Amino acids: CASSQKDRNQPQHF.

The rearrangement joins TRBV6-5 to TRBJ2-1, with D perhaps matching TRBD1 (6 bases). V was pared by 7 bases and J by 0 bases, with 13 bases between. Germline assignment: CDR1 MNHEY and CDR2 SVGAGI. The CDR3 loop spans 15 amino acids. CDR3 protein: CASKQTGSSYNEQFF. CDR3 nucleotides: TGTGCCAGCAAGCAAACAGGGAGCTCCTACAATGAGCAGTTCTTC.